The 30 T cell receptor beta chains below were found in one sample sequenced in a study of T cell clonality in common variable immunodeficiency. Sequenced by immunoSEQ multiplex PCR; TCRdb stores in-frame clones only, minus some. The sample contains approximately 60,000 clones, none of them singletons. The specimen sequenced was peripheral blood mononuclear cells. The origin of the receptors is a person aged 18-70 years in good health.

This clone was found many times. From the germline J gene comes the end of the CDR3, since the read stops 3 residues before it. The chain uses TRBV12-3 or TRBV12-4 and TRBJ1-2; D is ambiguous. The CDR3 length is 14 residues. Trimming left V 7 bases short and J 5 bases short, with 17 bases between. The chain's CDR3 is CASMLGGFEYGYTF. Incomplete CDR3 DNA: TGTGCCAGCATGTTAGGAGGGTTCGAGTATGGC.

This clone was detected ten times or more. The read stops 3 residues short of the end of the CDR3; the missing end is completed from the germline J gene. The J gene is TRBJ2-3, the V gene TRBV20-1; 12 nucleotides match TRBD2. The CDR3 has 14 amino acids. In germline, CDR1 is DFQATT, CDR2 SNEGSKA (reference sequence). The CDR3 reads CSARDPSGGETQYF. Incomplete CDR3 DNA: TGCAGTGCTAGAGATCCTAGCGGGGGGGAGACG.

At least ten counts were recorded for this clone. The sequenced part of the CDR3 DNA is TGTGCCAGTAGTATAGTGGCAGGCGAAAAA. This translates into CASSIVAGEK. The whole CDR3 sequence is CASSIVAGEKLFF. This chain links TRBV19 with TRBJ1-4; no reliable D call. The read ends 3 residues before the CDR3 terminus; that terminus is restored from the germline J gene. The CDR3 length is 13 residues. The germline V gene encodes CDR1 LNHDA and CDR2 SQIVND (reference sequence). V was clipped by 1 base and J by 8 bases, with 8 bases between them.

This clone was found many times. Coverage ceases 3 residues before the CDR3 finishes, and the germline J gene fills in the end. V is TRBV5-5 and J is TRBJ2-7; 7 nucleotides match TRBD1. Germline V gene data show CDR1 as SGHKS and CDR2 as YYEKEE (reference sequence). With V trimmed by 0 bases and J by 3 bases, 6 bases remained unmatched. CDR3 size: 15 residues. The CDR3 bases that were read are TGTGCCAGCAGCTTGGGCCCACAGGGGCTCTACGAG. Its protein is CASSLGPQGLYE. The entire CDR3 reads CASSLGPQGLYEQYF.

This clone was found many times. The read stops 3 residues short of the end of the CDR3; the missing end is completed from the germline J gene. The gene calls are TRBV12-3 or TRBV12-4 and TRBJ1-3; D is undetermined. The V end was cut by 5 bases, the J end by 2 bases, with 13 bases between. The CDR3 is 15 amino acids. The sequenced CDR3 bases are TGTGCCAGCAGTCTTTTCTTAATTGCTGGAAACACC. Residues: CASSLFLIAGNT. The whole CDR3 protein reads CASSLFLIAGNTIYF.

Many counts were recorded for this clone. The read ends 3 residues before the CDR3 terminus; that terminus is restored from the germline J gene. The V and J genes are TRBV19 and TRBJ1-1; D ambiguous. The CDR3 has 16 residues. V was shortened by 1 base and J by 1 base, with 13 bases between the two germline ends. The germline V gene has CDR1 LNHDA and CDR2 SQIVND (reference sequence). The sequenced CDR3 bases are TGTGCCAGTAGTATAGCCCTGACACCTCCGAACACTGAA. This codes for CASSIALTPPNTE. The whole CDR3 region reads CASSIALTPPNTEAFF.

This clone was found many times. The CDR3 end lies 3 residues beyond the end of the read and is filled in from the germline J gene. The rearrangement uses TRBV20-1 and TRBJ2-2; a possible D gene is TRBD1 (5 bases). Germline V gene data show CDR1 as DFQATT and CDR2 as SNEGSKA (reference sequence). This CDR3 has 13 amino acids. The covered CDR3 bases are TGCAGTGCTCCCCAGGGCCGTAATGAAAAG. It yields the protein CSAPQGRNEK. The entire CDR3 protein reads CSAPQGRNEKLFF.

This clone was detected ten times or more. The sequenced part of the CDR3 DNA is TGTGCCAGTCGACAGATCGGGGGATCGAACACTGAA. Translated: CASRQIGGSNTE. The complete CDR3 sequence is CASRQIGGSNTEAFF. The chain couples TRBV19 to TRBJ1-1, with a possible D match to TRBD1 (5 bases). The read comes to an end 3 residues before the CDR3 does, leaving the germline J gene to fill in the end. The CDR3 consists of 15 residues. V was shortened by 8 bases and J by 1 base, with 17 bases between the two germline ends. CDR1 and CDR2 (germline): LNHDA, SQIVND (reference sequence).

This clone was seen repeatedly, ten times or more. The part of the CDR3 DNA that was read is TGTGCCAGCAGTAGAGTCGGAGAGACC. This codes for CASSRVGET. The full-length CDR3 reads as CASSRVGETQYF. V and J are TRBV12-3 or TRBV12-4 and TRBJ2-5, with D unresolved. Read coverage stops 3 residues before the CDR3 terminus; the germline J gene supplies the remainder. This CDR3 comprises 12 residues. Trimming left V 5 bases short and J 4 bases short, with 8 bases between.

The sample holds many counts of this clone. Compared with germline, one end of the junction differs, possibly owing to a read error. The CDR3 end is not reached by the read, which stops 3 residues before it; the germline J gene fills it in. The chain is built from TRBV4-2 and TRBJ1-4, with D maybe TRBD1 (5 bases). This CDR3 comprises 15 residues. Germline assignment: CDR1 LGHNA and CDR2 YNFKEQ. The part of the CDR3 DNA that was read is TGCGCCAGCAGCCAAGATCAGGGAAGTAATGAAAAA. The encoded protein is CASSQDQGSNEK. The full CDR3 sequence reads CASSQDQGSNEKLFF.

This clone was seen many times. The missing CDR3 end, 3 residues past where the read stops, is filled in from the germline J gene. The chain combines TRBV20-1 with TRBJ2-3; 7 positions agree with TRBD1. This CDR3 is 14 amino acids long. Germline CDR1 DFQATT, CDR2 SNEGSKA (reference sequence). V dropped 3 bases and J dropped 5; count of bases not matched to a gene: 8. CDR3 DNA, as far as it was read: TGCAGTGCTAGTCCCCAGGGGGTAGGAGATACG. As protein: CSASPQGVGDT. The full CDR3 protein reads CSASPQGVGDTQYF.

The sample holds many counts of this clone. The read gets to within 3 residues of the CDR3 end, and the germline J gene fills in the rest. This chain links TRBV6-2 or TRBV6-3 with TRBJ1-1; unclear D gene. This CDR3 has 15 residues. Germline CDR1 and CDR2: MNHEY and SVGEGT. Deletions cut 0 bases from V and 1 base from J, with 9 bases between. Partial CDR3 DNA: TGTGCCAGCAGTTACTCGATGTCGGGGAACACTGAA. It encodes CASSYSMSGNTE. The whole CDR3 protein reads CASSYSMSGNTEAFF.

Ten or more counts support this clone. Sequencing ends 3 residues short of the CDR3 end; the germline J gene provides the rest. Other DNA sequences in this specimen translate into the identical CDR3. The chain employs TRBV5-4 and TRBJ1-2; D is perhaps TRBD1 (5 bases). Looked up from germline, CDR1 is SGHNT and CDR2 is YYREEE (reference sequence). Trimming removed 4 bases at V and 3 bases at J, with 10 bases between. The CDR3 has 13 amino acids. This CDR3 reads CASSIPGDYGYTF. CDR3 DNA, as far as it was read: TGTGCCAGCAGCATACCGGGGGACTATGGC.

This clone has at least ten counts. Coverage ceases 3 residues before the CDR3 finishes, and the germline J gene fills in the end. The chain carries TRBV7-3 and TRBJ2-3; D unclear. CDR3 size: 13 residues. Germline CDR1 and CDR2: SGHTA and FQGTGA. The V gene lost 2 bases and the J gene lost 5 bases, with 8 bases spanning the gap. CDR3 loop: CASSLPGLDTQYF. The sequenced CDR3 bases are TGTGCCAGCAGCTTACCCGGGTTAGATACG.

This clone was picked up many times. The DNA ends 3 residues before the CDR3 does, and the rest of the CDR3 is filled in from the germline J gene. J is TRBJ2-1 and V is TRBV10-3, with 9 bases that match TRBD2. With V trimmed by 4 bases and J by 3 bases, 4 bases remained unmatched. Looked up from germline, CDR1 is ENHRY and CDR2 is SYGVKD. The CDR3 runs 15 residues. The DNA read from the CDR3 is TGTGCCATCAGTGTAGCTAGCGGGAACTACAATGAG. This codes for CAISVASGNYNE. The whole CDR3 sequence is CAISVASGNYNEQFF.

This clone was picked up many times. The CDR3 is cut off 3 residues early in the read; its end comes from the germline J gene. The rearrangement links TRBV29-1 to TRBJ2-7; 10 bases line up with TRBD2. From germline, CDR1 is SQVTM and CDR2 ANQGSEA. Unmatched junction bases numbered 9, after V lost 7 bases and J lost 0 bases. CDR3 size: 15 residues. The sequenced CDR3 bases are TGCAGCGCCTCCGCCTCTAGCGGGAGCTCCTACGAG. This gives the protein CSASASSGSSYE. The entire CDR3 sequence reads CSASASSGSSYEQYF.

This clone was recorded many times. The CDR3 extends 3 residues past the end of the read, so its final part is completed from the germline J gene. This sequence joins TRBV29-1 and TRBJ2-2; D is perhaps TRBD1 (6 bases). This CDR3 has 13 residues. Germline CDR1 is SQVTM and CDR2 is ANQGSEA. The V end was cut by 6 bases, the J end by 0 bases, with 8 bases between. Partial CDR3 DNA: TGCAGCGTGGACAGTTCGAACACCGGGGAG. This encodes CSVDSSNTGE. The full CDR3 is CSVDSSNTGELFF.

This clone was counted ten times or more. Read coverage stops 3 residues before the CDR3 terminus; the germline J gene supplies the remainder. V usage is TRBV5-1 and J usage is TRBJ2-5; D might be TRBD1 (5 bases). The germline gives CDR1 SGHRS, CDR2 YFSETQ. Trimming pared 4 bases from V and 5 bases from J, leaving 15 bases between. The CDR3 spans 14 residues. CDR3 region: CASSAGQGRETQYF. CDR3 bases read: TGCGCCAGCAGCGCAGGCCAGGGCCGGGAGACC.

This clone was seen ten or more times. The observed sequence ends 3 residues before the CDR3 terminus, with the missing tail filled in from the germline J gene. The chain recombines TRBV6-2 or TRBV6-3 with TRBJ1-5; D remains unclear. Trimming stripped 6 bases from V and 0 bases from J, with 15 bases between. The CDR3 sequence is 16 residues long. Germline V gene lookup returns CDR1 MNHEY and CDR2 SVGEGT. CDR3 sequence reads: CASSYTPVVSNQPQHF. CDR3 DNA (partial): TGTGCCAGCAGCTACACGCCGGTGGTTAGCAATCAGCCC.

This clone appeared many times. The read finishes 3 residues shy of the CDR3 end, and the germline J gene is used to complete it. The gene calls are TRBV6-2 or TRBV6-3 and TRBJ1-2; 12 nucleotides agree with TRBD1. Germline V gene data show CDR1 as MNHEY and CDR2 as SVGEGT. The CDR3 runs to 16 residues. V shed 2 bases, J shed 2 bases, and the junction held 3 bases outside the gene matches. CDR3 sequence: CASSYAGTGGNYGYTF. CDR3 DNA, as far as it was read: TGTGCCAGCAGTTACGCGGGGACAGGGGGCAACTATGGC.

This chain's CDR3 is CASSFLAGGYEQYF. The DNA read from the CDR3 is TGTGCCAGCAGCTTCCTAGCGGGAGGGTACGAG. The chain couples TRBV7-9 to TRBJ2-7; 12 bases map to TRBD2. From the germline J gene comes the end of the CDR3, since the read stops 3 residues before it. From germline, CDR1 is SEHNR and CDR2 FQNEAQ (reference sequence). V trimming: 3 bases; J trimming: 4 bases; junction bases outside the gene matches: 1. CDR3 size: 14 residues.

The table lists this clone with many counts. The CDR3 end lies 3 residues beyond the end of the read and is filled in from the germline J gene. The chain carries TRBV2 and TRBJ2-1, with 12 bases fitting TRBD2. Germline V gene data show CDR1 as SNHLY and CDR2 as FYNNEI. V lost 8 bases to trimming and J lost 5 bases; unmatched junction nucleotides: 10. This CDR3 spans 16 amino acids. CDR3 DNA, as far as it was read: TGTGCCAGCCTCGGAACTAGCGGGAGGTTGAACAATGAG. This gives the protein CASLGTSGRLNNE. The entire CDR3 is CASLGTSGRLNNEQFF.

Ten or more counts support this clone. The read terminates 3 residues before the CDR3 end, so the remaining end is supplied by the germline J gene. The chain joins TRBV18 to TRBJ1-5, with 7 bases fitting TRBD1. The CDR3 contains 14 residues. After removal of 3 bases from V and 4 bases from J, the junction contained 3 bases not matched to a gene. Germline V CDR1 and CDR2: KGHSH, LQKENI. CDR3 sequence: CASSPGQPNQPQHF. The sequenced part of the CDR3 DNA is TGTGCCAGCTCACCGGGACAGCCTAATCAGCCC.

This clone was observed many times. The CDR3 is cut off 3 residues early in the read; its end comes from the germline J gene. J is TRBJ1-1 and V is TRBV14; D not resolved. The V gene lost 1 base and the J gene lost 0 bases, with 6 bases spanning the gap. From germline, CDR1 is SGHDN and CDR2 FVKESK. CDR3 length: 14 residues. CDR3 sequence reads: CASSQAPLNTEAFF. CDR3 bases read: TGTGCCAGCAGCCAAGCCCCCTTGAACACTGAA.

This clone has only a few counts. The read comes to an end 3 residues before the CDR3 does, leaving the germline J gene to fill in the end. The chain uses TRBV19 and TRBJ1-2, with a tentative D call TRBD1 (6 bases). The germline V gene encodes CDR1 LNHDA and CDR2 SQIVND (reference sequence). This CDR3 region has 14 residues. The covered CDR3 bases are TGTGCCAGTAGTCTTACAGGGAGCTCCTACGAC. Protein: CASSLTGSSYD. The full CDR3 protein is CASSLTGSSYDYTF.

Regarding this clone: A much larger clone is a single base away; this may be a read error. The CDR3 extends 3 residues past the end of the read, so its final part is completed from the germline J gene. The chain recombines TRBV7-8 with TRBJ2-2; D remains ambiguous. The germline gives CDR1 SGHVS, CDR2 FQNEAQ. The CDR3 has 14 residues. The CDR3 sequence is CASSLGGLNEKLFF. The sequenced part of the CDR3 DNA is TGTGCCAGCAGCTTAGGCGGCCTTAATGAAAAG.

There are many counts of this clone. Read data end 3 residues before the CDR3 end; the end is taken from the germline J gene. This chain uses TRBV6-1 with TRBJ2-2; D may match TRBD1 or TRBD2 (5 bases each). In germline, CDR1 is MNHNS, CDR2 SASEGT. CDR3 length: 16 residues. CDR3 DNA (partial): TGTGCCAGCAGTGGGACCCCCCGAGGGGCTAATGAAAAG. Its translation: CASSGTPRGANEK. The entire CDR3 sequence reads CASSGTPRGANEKLFF.

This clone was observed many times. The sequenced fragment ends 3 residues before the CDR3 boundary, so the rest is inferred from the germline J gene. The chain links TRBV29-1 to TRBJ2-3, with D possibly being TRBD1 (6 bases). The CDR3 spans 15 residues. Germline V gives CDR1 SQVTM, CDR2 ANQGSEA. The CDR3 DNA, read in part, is TGCAGCGCCGTAACAGGGTTAGGAGGCAATCAGCCG. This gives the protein CSAVTGLGGNQP. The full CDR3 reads CSAVTGLGGNQPQYF.

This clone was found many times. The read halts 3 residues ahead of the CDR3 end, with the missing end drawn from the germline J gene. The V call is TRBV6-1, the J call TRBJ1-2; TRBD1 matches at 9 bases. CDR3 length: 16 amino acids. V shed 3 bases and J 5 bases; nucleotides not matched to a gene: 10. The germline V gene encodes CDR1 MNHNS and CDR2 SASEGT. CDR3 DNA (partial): TGTGCCAGCAGTGATGTGGGGACAGGGTCTATTTATGGC. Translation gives CASSDVGTGSIYG. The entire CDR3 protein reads CASSDVGTGSIYGYTF.

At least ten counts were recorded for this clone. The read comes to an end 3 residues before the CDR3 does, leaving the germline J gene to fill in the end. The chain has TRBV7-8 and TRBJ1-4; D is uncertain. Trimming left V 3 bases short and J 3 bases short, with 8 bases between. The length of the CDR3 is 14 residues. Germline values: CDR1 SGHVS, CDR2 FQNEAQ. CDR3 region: CASSFLRANEKLFF. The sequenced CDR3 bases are TGTGCCAGCAGCTTCCTCCGGGCTAATGAAAAA. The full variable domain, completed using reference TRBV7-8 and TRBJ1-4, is GAGVSQSPRYKVAKRGQDVALRCDPISGHVSLFWYQQALGQGPEFLTYFQNEAQLDKSGLPSDRFFAERPEGSVSTLKIQRTQQEDSAVYLCASSFLRANEKLFFGSGTQLSVL.